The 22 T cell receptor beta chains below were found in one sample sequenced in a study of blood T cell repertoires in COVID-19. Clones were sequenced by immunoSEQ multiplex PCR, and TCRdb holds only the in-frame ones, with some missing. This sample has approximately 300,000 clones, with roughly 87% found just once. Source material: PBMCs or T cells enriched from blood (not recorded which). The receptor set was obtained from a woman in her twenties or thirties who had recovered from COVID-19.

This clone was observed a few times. Here the CDR3 DNA reads TGTGCCAGCACCAGACAGGGAGGCACTGAAGCTTTCTTT. Amino acids: CASTRQGGTEAFF. V and J are TRBV12-3 or TRBV12-4 and TRBJ1-1; 7 positions match TRBD1. V trimming: 7 bases; J trimming: 4 bases; junction bases outside the gene matches: 6. The CDR3 is 13 residues long.

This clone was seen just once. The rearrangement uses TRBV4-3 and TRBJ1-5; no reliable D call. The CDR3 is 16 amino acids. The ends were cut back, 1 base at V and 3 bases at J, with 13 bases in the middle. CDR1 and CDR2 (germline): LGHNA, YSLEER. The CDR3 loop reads CASSQGLVGVNQPQHF. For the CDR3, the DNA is TGCGCCAGCAGCCAAGGTCTGGTCGGAGTCAATCAGCCCCAGCATTTT.

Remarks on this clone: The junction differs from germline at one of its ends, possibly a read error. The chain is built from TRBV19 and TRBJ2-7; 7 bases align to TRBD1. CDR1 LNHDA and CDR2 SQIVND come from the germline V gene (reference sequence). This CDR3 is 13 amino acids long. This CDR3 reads CASSIDRAYEQYF. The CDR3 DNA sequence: TGTGCCAGTAGCATAGACAGGGCCTACGAGCAGTACTTC.

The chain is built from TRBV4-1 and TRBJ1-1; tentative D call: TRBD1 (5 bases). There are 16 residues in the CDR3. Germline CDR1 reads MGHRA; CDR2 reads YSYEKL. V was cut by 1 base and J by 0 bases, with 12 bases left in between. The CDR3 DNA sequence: TGCGCCAGCAGCCAAGGTCTTAGCAGGGTGAACACTGAAGCTTTCTTT. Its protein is CASSQGLSRVNTEAFF.

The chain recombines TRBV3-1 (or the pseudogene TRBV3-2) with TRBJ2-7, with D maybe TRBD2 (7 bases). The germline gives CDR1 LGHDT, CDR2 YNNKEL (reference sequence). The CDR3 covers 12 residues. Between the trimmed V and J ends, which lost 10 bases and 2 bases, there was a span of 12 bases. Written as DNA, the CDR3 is TGTGCCACCAAGGGGGGGCCCTACGAGCAGTACTTC. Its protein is CATKGGPYEQYF.

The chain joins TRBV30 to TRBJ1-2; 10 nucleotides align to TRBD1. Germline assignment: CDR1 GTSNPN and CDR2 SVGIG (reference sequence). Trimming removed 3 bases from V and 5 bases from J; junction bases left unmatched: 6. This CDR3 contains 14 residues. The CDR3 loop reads CAWSTTGGGYGYTF. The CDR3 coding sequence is TGTGCCTGGAGCACGACAGGGGGCGGTTATGGCTACACCTTC.

The DNA of the CDR3 is TGCGCCAGCAGCTTGGTCGCCGGAGACCATGGCTACACCTTC. Amino acid sequence: CASSLVAGDHGYTF. This chain joins TRBV5-1 and TRBJ1-2; no clear D gene. This CDR3 comprises 14 residues. Germline-derived CDR1 and CDR2 are SGHRS and YFSETQ. Trimming pared 0 bases from V and 6 bases from J, leaving 12 bases between.

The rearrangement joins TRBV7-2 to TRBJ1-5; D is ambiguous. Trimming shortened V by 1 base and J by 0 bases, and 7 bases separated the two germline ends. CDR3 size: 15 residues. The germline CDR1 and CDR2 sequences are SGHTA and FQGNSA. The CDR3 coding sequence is TGTGCCAGCAGCTTAGGTTCGGGTAGCAATCAGCCCCAGCATTTT. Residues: CASSLGSGSNQPQHF.

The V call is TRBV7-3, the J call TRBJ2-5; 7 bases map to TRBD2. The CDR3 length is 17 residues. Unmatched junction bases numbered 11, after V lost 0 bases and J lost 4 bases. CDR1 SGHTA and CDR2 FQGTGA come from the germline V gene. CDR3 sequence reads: CASSLTRGLEFAETQYF. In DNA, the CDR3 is TGTGCCAGCAGCTTAACTCGCGGACTAGAATTCGCAGAGACCCAGTACTTC.

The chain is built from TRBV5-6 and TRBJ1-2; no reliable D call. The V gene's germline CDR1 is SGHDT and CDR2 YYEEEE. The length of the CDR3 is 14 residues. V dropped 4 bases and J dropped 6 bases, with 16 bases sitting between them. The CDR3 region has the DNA TGTGCCAGCAGCAGAGCAGACTATACCGATGGCTACACCTTC. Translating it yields CASSRADYTDGYTF.

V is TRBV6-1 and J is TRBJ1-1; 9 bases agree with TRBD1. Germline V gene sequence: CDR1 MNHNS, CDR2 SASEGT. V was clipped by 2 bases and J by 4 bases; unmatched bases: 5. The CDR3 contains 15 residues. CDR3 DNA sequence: TGTGCCAGCAGTGAAAGAGGACAGGGGATCACTGAAGCTTTCTTT. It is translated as CASSERGQGITEAFF.

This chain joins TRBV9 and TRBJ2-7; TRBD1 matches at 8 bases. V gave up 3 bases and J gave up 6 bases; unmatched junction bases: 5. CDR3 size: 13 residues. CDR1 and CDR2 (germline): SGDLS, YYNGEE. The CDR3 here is CASSANRGFEQYF. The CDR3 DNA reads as TGTGCCAGCAGCGCCAACAGGGGGTTCGAGCAGTACTTC.

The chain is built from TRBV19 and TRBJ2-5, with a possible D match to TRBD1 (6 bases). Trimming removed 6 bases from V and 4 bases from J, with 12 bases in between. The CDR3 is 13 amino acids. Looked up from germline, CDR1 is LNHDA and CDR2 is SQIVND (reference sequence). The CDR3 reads CASRRTAGETQYF. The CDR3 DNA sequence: TGTGCCAGTAGACGGACAGCCGGAGAGACCCAGTACTTC.

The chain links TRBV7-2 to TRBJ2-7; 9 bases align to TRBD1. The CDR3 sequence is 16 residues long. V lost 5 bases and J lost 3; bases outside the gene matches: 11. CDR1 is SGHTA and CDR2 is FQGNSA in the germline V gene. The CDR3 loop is CASSRSGTGQSYEQYF. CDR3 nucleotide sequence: TGTGCCAGCAGCCGCTCCGGGACAGGGCAAAGCTACGAGCAGTACTTC.

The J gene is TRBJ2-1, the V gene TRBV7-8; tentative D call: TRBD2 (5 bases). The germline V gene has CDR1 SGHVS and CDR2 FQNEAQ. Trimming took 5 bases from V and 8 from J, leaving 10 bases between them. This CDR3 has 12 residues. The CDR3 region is CASSRTRDEQFF. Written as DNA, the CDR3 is TGTGCCAGCAGCCGAACTAGGGATGAGCAGTTCTTC.

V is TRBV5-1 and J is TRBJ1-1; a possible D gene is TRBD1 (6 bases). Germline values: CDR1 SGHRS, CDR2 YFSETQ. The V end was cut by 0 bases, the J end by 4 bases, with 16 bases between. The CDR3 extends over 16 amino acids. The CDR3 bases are TGCGCCAGCAGCTTGGGGTCAGGGGTGTGGGGCACTGAAGCTTTCTTT. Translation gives CASSLGSGVWGTEAFF.

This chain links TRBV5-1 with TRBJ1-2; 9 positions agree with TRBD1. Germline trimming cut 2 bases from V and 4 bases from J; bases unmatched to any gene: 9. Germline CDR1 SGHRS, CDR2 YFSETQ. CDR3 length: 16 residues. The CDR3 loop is CASSFLQGAEGYGYTF. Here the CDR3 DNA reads TGCGCCAGCAGCTTCCTACAGGGGGCGGAGGGCTATGGCTACACCTTC.

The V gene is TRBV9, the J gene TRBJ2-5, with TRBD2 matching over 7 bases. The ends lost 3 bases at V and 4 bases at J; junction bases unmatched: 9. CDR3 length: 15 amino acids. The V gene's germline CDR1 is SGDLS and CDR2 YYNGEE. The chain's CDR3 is CASSEGGDVTETQYF. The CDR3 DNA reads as TGTGCCAGCAGCGAGGGAGGGGACGTCACAGAGACCCAGTACTTC.

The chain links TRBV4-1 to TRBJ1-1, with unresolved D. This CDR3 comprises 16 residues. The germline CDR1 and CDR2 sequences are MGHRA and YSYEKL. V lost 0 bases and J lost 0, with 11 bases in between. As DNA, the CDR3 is TGCGCCAGCAGCCAAGATCGCGGAGGTCTGAACACTGAAGCTTTCTTT. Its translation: CASSQDRGGLNTEAFF.

The CDR3 sequence is CASSRTLTEAFF. CDR3 nucleotide sequence: TGTGCCAGCAGCCGGACACTTACTGAAGCTTTCTTT. J is TRBJ1-1 and V is TRBV3-1 (or the pseudogene TRBV3-2); a weak D match, TRBD1 (5 bases). The V and J ends lost 4 bases and 5 bases respectively, with 8 bases between them. This CDR3 is built from 12 residues. Looked up from germline, CDR1 is LGHDT and CDR2 is YNNKEL (reference sequence).

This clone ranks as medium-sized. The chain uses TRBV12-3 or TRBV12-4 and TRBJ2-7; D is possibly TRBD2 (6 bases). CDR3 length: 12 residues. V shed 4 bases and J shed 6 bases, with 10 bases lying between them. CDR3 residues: CASSWGVPEQYF. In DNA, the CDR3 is TGTGCCAGCAGTTGGGGGGTCCCCGAGCAGTACTTC.

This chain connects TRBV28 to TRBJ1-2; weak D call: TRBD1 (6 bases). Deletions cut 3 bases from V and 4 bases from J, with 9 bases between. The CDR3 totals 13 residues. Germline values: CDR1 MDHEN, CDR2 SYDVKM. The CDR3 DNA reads TGTGCCAGCAGTTTGCCACAGGGCTATGGCTACACCTTC. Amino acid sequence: CASSLPQGYGYTF.